What follows are 20 T cell receptor beta chains derived from one specimen sequenced in a study of T cell repertoires in cytomegalovirus infection. One entry per CDR3 protein, called by TCRdb with MiXCR from the reads. The table has 700,000 to 950,000 distinct CDR3 sequences, roughly 33% seen once. No antigens are known for them. The sample in question was cultured CD8+ T cells from PBMCs, obtained from culture after CMV antigen stimulation. The receptors shown here come from a human donor in good health (CMV status not recorded). Some clones in this sample may be carry-over from other donors' samples.

The chain employs TRBV7-9 and TRBJ2-7, with 7 bases identical to TRBD1. The V segment lost 5 bases and the J segment 2 bases; nucleotides outside the gene matches: 9. Germline CDR1 is SEHNR and CDR2 is FQNEAQ (reference sequence). CDR3 size: 15 residues. The CDR3 DNA sequence: TGTGCCAGCAGCCCAGGACAGGCATCTACCTACGAGCAGTACGTC. Protein: CASSPGQASTYEQYV.

This clonotype appeared a single time. The chain combines TRBV2 with TRBJ1-5; D is perhaps TRBD1 (5 bases). V lost 10 bases to trimming and J lost 6 bases, with 19 bases between them. Germline-derived CDR1 and CDR2 are SNHLY and FYNNEI. The CDR3 runs to 14 residues. This CDR3 is CATKGFGGFQPQHF. For the CDR3, the DNA is TGTGCCACCAAAGGATTTGGGGGTTTTCAGCCCCAGCATTTT. Variable domain in full (rest from reference TRBV2 and TRBJ1-5): EPEVTQTPSHQVTQMGQEVILRCVPISNHLYFYWYRQILGQKVEFLVSFYNNEISEKSEIFDDQFSVERPDGSNFTLKIRSTKLEDSAMYFCATKGFGGFQPQHFGDGTRLSIL.

This clonotype was seen once. The chain links TRBV12-3 or TRBV12-4 to TRBJ2-1, with 10 bases aligning to TRBD1. Trimming cost V 3 bases and J 5 bases; bases outside gene matches: 28. The CDR3 sequence is 23 residues long. The CDR3 DNA is TGTGCCAGCAGTTTTTTTCCCGGGGACAGGGGTACCCGCCCGTCTTATTCGGACAATGAGCAGTTCTTC. It yields the protein CASSFFPGDRGTRPSYSDNEQFF.

The chain recombines TRBV15 with TRBJ1-6; perhaps TRBD1 as D (5 bases). This CDR3 contains 13 residues. Per germline, CDR1 LNHNV and CDR2 YYDKDF (reference sequence). V lost 5 bases and J 10 bases, leaving 12 bases between the germline ends. CDR3 residues: CATSPGPGSPLHF. DNA of the CDR3: TGTGCCACCAGCCCAGGGCCCGGATCACCCCTCCACTTT.

The genes are TRBV7-9 and TRBJ1-2; 10 bases line up with TRBD1. This CDR3 region has 18 residues. Germline V CDR1 and CDR2: SEHNR, FQNEAQ (reference sequence). V shed 2 bases, J shed 4 bases, and the junction held 13 bases outside the gene matches. This CDR3 is CASSLFGTGAERLYGYTF. DNA for the CDR3: TGTGCCAGCAGCTTATTTGGGACAGGGGCCGAAAGACTCTATGGCTACACCTTC.

This clonotype was counted ten times or more. The chain recombines TRBV12-5 with TRBJ2-5, with TRBD1 matching 7 bases. The germline gives CDR1 LGHNT, CDR2 FRNRAP. The junction had 5 bases not matched to a gene; V was cut back by 4 bases and J by 0 bases. This CDR3 comprises 15 residues. In DNA, the CDR3 is TGTGCTAGTGGTTCTTGGACAGGAAACCAAGAGACCCAGTACTTC. Translation gives CASGSWTGNQETQYF. Full variable domain (outside the CDR3, taken from reference TRBV12-5 and TRBJ2-5): DARVTQTPRHKVTEMGQEVTMRCQPILGHNTVFWYRQTMMQGLELLAYFRNRAPLDDSGMPKDRFSAEMPDATLATLKIQPSEPRDSAVYFCASGSWTGNQETQYFGPGTRLLVL.

V is TRBV4-1 and J is TRBJ1-2; weak D call: TRBD1 (5 bases). In germline, CDR1 is MGHRA, CDR2 YSYEKL. The V gene lost 1 base and the J gene lost 8 bases, with 17 bases spanning the gap. CDR3 length: 15 residues. CDR3 residues: CASSQVRDPRVGYTF. The CDR3 region has the DNA TGCGCCAGCAGCCAAGTCCGGGACCCAAGGGTCGGCTACACCTTC.

V is TRBV6-6 and J is TRBJ2-5; D is possibly TRBD1 (6 bases). Trimming shortened V by 3 bases and J by 3 bases, and 17 bases separated the two germline ends. The V gene's germline CDR1 is MNHNY and CDR2 SVGAGI (reference sequence). The CDR3 spans 16 residues. CDR3: CASSYPKTGLEETQYF. CDR3 nucleotide sequence: TGTGCCAGCAGTTATCCTAAGACAGGACTGGAAGAGACCCAGTACTTC.

The V gene is TRBV4-1, the J gene TRBJ2-7, with D tentatively TRBD2 (5 bases). With 5 bases removed from V and 6 bases from J, the gap between germline ends came to 14 bases. Germline V CDR1 and CDR2: MGHRA, YSYEKL. CDR3 length equals 13 residues. The CDR3 reads CASSALEGSEQYV. CDR3 DNA sequence: TGCGCCAGCAGCGCTTTAGAGGGAAGCGAGCAGTACGTC.

This clonotype was recorded a few times. J is TRBJ2-2 and V is TRBV11-2, with TRBD1 matching over 7 bases. Losses at the gene ends were 4 bases for V and 6 bases for J; bases not matched to a gene: 14. Germline CDR1 and CDR2: SGHAT and FQNNGV. This CDR3 spans 17 amino acids. The CDR3: CASSSPPKGARAGELFF. The CDR3, as DNA: TGTGCCAGCAGCTCCCCCCCCAAGGGGGCGAGGGCCGGGGAGCTGTTTTTT. The complete variable domain, with remaining parts taken from reference TRBV11-2 and TRBJ2-2, reads EAGVAQSPRYKIIEKRQSVAFWCNPISGHATLYWYQQILGQGPKLLIQFQNNGVVDDSQLPKDRFSAERLKGVDSTLKIQPAKLEDSAVYLCASSSPPKGARAGELFFGEGSRLTVL.

The chain is built from TRBV5-6 and TRBJ2-1, with TRBD2 matching over 8 bases. Germline CDR1 reads SGHDT; CDR2 reads YYEEEE. The CDR3 extends over 15 amino acids. The J segment lost 4 bases and the V segment lost 3 bases, leaving 6 bases of the junction unmatched. CDR3 in amino acids: CASSSGGARYNEQFF. The CDR3 region has the DNA TGTGCCAGCAGCTCCGGGGGGGCCAGGTACAATGAGCAGTTCTTC.

This chain uses TRBV27 with TRBJ2-3; weak D call: TRBD2 (5 bases). V was shortened by 6 bases and J by 4 bases, with 11 bases between the two germline ends. Germline CDR1 MNHEY, CDR2 SMNVEV (reference sequence). CDR3 length: 13 amino acids. The CDR3 sequence: CASSSYGADTQYF. The CDR3 region has the DNA TGTGCCAGCAGCAGCTACGGGGCAGATACGCAGTATTTT.

The genes are TRBV10-3 and TRBJ1-2; D unclear. The V end lost 0 bases, the J end lost 0 bases, and 11 bases lay between the germline ends. Germline V gives CDR1 ENHRY, CDR2 SYGVKD. The CDR3 runs 16 residues. This CDR3 is CAISESPGISNYGYTF. The CDR3 coding sequence is TGTGCCATCAGTGAGTCCCCGGGCATATCTAACTATGGCTACACCTTC.

The chain has TRBV5-6 and TRBJ2-7; D might be TRBD1 (5 bases). The CDR3 is made up of 15 amino acids. Germline V lookup: CDR1 SGHDT, CDR2 YYEEEE. The V gene lost 0 bases and the J gene lost 0 bases, with 10 bases spanning the gap. The CDR3 DNA is TGTGCCAGCAGCTTGGGTGGTAGGGGCTCCTACGAGCAGTACTTC. The encoded protein is CASSLGGRGSYEQYF.

The chain couples TRBV6-5 to TRBJ1-1; TRBD1 agrees at 8 bases. Losses at the gene ends were 0 bases for V and 1 base for J; bases not matched to a gene: 4. CDR3 length: 16 amino acids. Germline CDR1 MNHEY, CDR2 SVGAGI. CDR3 protein: CASSYSTGASNTEAFF. The CDR3 nucleotides read TGTGCCAGCAGTTACTCGACAGGGGCCTCGAACACTGAAGCTTTCTTT.

This clonotype is a singleton in its sample. A junction end diverges from the germline sequence, so it may reflect a read error. V is TRBV7-8 and J is TRBJ2-4; D may match TRBD1 or TRBD2 (5 bases each). Per the germline V gene, CDR1 is SGHVS and CDR2 is FQNEAQ. The CDR3 totals 14 residues. The CDR3 bases are TGTGCCAACAGCCCCGTCCCGGGACGCACCATTCAGTACTTC. Residues: CANSPVPGRTIQYF.

This clonotype was found many times. The chain employs TRBV7-2 and TRBJ2-5, with D possibly being TRBD1 (6 bases). V was clipped by 1 base and J by 1 base, with 7 bases between them. The germline V gene encodes CDR1 SGHTA and CDR2 FQGNSA. The CDR3 is 14 amino acids. DNA of the CDR3: TGTGCCAGCAGCTTAGAGGACAGCCAAGAGACCCAGTACTTC. This codes for CASSLEDSQETQYF.

The chain uses TRBV12-3 or TRBV12-4 and TRBJ2-1, with TRBD2 identical over 14 bases. With V trimmed by 7 bases and J by 7 bases, 6 bases remained unmatched. The CDR3 has 15 amino acids. This CDR3 is CASIGTSGGGNEQFF. The CDR3 nucleotides read TGTGCCAGCATTGGGACTAGCGGGGGAGGGAATGAGCAGTTCTTC.

The rearrangement uses TRBV7-9 and TRBJ1-3; a weak D match, TRBD1 (6 bases). Germline V gene lookup returns CDR1 SEHNR and CDR2 FQNEAQ (reference sequence). CDR3 length: 17 residues. V lost 5 bases and J 1 base, leaving 18 bases between the germline ends. Here the CDR3 DNA reads TGTGCCAGCAGCCCACGGCCCACAGGGAGTTCTGGAAACACCATATATTTT. This translates into CASSPRPTGSSGNTIYF.

This clonotype was seen only a few times. This chain uses TRBV7-8 with TRBJ2-7, with 7 bases aligning to TRBD2. After removal of 4 bases from V and 10 bases from J, the junction contained 13 bases not matched to a gene. Germline V CDR1 and CDR2: SGHVS, FQNEAQ. This CDR3 contains 14 residues. CDR3 region: CASSSPSSGRDQYF. CDR3 sequence (DNA): TGTGCCAGCAGCTCGCCCTCTAGCGGTCGAGACCAGTACTTC.